This entry is about one TCR beta chain. This record belongs to a study of technical replicates of blood from a handful of donors. The assay was immunoSEQ multiplex PCR, and TCRdb's table has in-frame clones only and misses some. This sample carries around 53,000 clones, about 86% of them seen once, and the ten largest clones take roughly 5.8%. Trimming took 2 bases from V and 3 from J; bases not matched to a gene: 1. Germline values: CDR1 MGHDK, CDR2 SYGVNS. The CDR3 runs 14 residues. This chain links TRBV25-1 with TRBJ2-1, with 7 bases matching TRBD2. The sequence was obtained from a human donor in good health. Some clones in this sample may be carry-over from other donors' samples. The sequencing sample was made of PBMCs. CDR3 in amino acids: CASSESGDYNEQFF. Written as DNA, the CDR3 is TGTGCCAGCAGTGAAAGCGGGGACTACAATGAGCAGTTCTTC.